This T cell receptor (beta chain) originates from a study of control samples from healthy donors and cancer patients. The table came from immunoSEQ multiplex PCR; TCRdb's copy has only in-frame clones and leaves some out. This table holds 150,000 to 200,000 clones, roughly 89% found once. Germline V gene lookup returns CDR1 SNHLY and CDR2 FYNNEI. Trimming stripped 3 bases from V and 0 bases from J, with 9 bases between. This CDR3 has 15 residues. What was sequenced was blood. The chain couples TRBV2 to TRBJ1-5; no firm D call. The receptor comes from a woman aged 25 to 39 in good health. CDR3 amino acids: CASSEQATSNQPQHF. CDR3 nucleotides: TGTGCCAGCAGTGAGCAGGCTACTAGCAATCAGCCCCAGCATTTT.